The text below deals with one TCR beta chain. Its antigen remains unidentified. Base qualities are missing; no much larger clone stands one base away. This entry is derived from a study of T-cell reconstitution after alpha-beta-depleted transplantation in children (dated by TCRdb to about 2016). For the wider study: T-cell immune reconstitution after TCRalphabeta/CD19-depleted allogeneic hematopoietic cell transplantation in children was quantitatively tracked in the study by means of TCR repertoire profiling.

V and J are truncated by 3 bases and 7 bases respectively, leaving an intervening sequence of 16 bases. The CDR3 goes from the cysteine to the phenylalanine over 14 residues. Solely the CDR3 DNA is kept, with 42 bases framed from the first base. The germline V gene sets CDR1 to SGHRS and CDR2 to YFSETQ. Libraries came from PCR. Reads for this sample came from an Illumina HiSeq 2500. To normalize quantification of the TCRbeta repertoire, the TCR libraries were built with molecular barcoding that relied on unique molecular identifiers. Using fastp at Q25 and MiXCR, TCRdb reprocessed the public reads and kept productive beta chains. Each record represents a unique CDR3 protein, reported with the most common genes and DNA among its rows. The sample yields about 540,000 distinct CDR3 sequences; around 16% were counted once. The ten biggest clones cover about 3.1% of the sample.

The rearranged segments are TRBV5-1 and TRBJ1-2, and the D gene may be TRBD1, 5 bases matching. The TCR originated in a human donor who donated a stem cell graft to a child with acute lymphoblastic leukemia. Sequenced material: PBMCs from the stem cell graft donor, taken from the stem cell graft. The CDR3 region reads CASSYGHFLAGYTF. The sequenced DNA is TGCGCCAGCAGCTACGGACACTTCCTCGCTGGCTACACCTTC.